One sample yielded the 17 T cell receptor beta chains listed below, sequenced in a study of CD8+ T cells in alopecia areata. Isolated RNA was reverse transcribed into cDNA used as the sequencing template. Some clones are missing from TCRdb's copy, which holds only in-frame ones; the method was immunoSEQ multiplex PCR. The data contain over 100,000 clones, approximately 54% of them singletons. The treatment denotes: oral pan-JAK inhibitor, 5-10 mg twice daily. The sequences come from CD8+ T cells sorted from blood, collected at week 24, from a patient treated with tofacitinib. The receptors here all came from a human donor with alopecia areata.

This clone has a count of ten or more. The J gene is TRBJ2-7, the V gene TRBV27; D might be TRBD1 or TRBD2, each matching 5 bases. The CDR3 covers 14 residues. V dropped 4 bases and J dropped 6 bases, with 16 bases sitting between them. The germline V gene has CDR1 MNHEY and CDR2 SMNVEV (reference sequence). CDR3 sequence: CASSWQGPRGEQYF. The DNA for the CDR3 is TGTGCCAGCAGTTGGCAGGGACCACGAGGCGAGCAGTACTTC.

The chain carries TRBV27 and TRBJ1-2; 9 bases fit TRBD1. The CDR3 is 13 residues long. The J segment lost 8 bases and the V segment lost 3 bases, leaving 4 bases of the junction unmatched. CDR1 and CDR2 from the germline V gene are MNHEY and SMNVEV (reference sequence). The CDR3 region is CASSLGTGIGYTF. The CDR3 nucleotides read TGTGCCAGCAGTTTGGGGACAGGGATAGGCTACACCTTC.

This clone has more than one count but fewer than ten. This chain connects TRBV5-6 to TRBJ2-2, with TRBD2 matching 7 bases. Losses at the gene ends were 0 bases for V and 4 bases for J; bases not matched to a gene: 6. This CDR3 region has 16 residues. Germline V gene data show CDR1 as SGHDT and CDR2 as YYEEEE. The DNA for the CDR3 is TGTGCCAGCAGCTTGGAGCTAGCGGCGTTCACCGGGGAGCTGTTTTTT. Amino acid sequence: CASSLELAAFTGELFF.

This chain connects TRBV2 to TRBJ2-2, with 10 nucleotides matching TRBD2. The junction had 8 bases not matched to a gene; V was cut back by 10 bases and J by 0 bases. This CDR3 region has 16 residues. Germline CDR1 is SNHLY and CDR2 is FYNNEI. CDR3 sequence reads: CAIPLAGAANTGELFF. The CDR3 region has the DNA TGTGCCATCCCGCTAGCGGGGGCCGCGAACACCGGGGAGCTGTTTTTT. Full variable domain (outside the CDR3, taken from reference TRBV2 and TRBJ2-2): EPEVTQTPSHQVTQMGQEVILRCVPISNHLYFYWYRQILGQKVEFLVSFYNNEISEKSEIFDDQFSVERPDGSNFTLKIRSTKLEDSAMYFCAIPLAGAANTGELFFGEGSRLTVL.

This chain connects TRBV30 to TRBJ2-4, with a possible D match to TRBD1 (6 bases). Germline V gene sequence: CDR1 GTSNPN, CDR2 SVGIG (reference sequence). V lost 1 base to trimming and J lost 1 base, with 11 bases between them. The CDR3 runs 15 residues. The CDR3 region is CAWSDRELAKNIQYF. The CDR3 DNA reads TGTGCCTGGAGTGACAGGGAATTGGCCAAAAACATTCAGTACTTC. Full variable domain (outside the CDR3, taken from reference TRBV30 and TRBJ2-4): SQTIHQWPATLVQPVGSPLSLECTVEGTSNPNLYWYRQAAGRGLQLLFYSVGIGQISSEVPQNLSASRPQDRQFILSSKKLLLSDSGFYLCAWSDRELAKNIQYFGAGTRLSVL.

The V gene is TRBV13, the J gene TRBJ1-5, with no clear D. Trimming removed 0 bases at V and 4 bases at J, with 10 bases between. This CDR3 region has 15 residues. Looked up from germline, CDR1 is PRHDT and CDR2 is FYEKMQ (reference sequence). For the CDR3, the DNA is TGTGCCAGCAGCTTAGGCTCGGCGGAAAATCAGCCCCAGCATTTT. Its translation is CASSLGSAENQPQHF.

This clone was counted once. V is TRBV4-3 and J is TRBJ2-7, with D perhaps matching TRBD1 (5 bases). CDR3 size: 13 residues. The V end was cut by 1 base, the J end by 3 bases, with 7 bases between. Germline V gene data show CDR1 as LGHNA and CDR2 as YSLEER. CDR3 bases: TGCGCCAGCAGCCAAGGACAGCTCTACGAGCAGTACTTC. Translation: CASSQGQLYEQYF.

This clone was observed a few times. DNA for the CDR3: TGCGCCAGCACCTTAGGGCAGGGGCCTCAAACTAATGAAAAACTGTTTTTT. Residues: CASTLGQGPQTNEKLFF. V gene TRBV5-1 combines with J gene TRBJ1-4; a weak D match, TRBD1 (6 bases). CDR1 SGHRS and CDR2 YFSETQ come from the germline V gene. The CDR3 covers 17 residues. V was shortened by 6 bases and J by 1 base, with 19 bases between the two germline ends.

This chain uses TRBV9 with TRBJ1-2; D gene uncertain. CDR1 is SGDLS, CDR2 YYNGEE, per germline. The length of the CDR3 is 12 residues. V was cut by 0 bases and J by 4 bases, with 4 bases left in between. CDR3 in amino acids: CASSVVGYGYTF. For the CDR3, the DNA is TGTGCCAGCAGCGTAGTAGGCTATGGCTACACCTTC. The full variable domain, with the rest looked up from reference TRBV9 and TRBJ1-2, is DSGVTQTPKHLITATGQRVTLRCSPRSGDLSVYWYQQSLDQGLQFLIQYYNGEERAKGNILERFSAQQFPDLHSELNLSSLELGDSALYFCASSVVGYGYTFGSGTRLTVV.

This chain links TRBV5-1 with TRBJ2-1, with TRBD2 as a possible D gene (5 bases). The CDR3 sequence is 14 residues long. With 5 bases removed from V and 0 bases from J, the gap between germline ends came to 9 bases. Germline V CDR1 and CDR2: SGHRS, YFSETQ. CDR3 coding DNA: TGCGCCAGCAGGTACCGGGACTCCTACAATGAGCAGTTCTTC. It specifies CASRYRDSYNEQFF. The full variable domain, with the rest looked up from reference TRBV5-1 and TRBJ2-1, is KAGVTQTPRYLIKTRGQQVTLSCSPISGHRSVSWYQQTPGQGLQFLFEYFSETQRNKGNFPGRFSGRQFSNSRSEMNVSTLELGDSALYLCASRYRDSYNEQFFGPGTRLTVL.

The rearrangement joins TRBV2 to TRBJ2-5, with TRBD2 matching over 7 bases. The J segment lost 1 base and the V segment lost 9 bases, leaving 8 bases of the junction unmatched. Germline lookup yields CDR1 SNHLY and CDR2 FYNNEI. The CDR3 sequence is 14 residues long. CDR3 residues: CASRPLAVQETQYF. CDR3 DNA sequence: TGTGCCAGTAGACCCCTAGCGGTCCAAGAGACCCAGTACTTC.

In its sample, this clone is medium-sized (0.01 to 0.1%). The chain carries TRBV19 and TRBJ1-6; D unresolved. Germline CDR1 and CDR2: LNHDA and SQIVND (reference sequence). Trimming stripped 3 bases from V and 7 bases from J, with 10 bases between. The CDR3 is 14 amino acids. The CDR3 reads CASSMRTQNSPLHF. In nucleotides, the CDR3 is TGTGCCAGTAGTATGAGGACGCAGAATTCACCCCTCCACTTT.

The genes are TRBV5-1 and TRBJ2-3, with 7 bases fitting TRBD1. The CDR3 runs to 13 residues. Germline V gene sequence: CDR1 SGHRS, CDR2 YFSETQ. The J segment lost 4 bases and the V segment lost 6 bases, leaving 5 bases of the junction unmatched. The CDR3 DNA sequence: TGCGCCAGCACTCCGACAGGGCCAGATACGCAGTATTTT. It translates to CASTPTGPDTQYF. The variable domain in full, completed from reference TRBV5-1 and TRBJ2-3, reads KAGVTQTPRYLIKTRGQQVTLSCSPISGHRSVSWYQQTPGQGLQFLFEYFSETQRNKGNFPGRFSGRQFSNSRSEMNVSTLELGDSALYLCASTPTGPDTQYFGPGTRLTVL.

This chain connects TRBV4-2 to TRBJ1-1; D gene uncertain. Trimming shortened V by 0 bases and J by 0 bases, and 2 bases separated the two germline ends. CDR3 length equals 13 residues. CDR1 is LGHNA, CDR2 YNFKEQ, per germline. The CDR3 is CASSQDLNTEAFF. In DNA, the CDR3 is TGTGCCAGCAGCCAAGACCTGAACACTGAAGCTTTCTTT.

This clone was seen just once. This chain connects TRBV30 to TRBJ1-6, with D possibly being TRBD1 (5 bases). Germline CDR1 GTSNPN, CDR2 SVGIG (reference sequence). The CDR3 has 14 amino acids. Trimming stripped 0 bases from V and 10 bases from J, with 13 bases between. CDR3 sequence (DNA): TGTGCCTGGAGTGTACTTCAGGGTCAATCACCCCTCCACTTT. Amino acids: CAWSVLQGQSPLHF.

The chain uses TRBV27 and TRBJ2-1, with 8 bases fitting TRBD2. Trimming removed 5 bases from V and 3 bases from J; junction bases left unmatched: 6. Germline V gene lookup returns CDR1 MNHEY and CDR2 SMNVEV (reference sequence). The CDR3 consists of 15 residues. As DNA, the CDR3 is TGTGCCAGCAGTAAAAGCGGGGGCCTCTACAATGAGCAGTTCTTC. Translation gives CASSKSGGLYNEQFF.

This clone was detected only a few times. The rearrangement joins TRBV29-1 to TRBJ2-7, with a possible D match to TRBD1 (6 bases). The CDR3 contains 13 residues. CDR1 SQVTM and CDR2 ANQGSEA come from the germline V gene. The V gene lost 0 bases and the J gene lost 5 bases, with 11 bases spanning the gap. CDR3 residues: CSVEEEQGNEQYF. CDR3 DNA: TGCAGCGTTGAAGAAGAACAGGGAAACGAGCAGTACTTC.